This T cell receptor beta chain stems from a study of blood T cells in healthy people across ages. As for the study in general: In model experiments, template switching was able to capture about one barcoded beta molecule for every two T cells that were present.

Primers used in a second PCR of roughly 6 to 11 cycles were a sample-barcoded 5' primer and a J-beta primer mix. TCRdb reprocessed the 5' RACE reads with MiXCR, giving one entry per CDR3 protein. The sample has about 780,000 distinct CDR3 sequences, around 68% seen once. This CDR3 spans 12 amino acids. Germline CDR1 and CDR2: SQVTM and ANQGSEA. V is TRBV29-1 and J is TRBJ2-3; D is uncertain. This clonotype originated in a man in his thirties or forties in good health. The material sequenced was blood. The CDR3 protein is CSDGPRRDTQYF. The CDR3 DNA reads as TGCAGTGACGGGCCGCGCCGGGATACGCAGTATTTT.